This T cell receptor (beta chain) stems from a study of regulatory T cells in long-lasting Graves disease. Study-wide results and limits: Newly diagnosed patients had higher TCR diversity than persistent Graves' patients did. Accuracy could have been hurt by small sample size.

In this sample, this clonotype turned up a few times. The antigen remains unidentified. Arm-PCR with iRepertoire HTBI primers amplified the CDR3 regions for these TCR beta libraries. TCRdb analysed the multiplex PCR reads with MiXCR anew, one entry per CDR3 protein. The table records about 620,000 distinct CDR3 sequences, roughly 15% of them present only once. Germline CDR1 and CDR2: MNHNS and SASEGT. This CDR3 region has 15 residues. V was pared by 5 bases and J by 0 bases, with 10 bases between. Time point defined: newly diagnosed GD, antithyroid drugs for less than 3 months. The TCR library used RNA extracted from PBMCs. This sample also appeared in a second study, on T cells in Graves' hyperthyroidism and ophthalmopathy.

The material was peripheral blood mononuclear cells (PBMCs), obtained at new diagnosis, from a patient treated with antithyroid drugs. The receptor was derived from a woman aged 25 to 39 with Graves disease. J is TRBJ2-2 and V is TRBV6-1; D possibly corresponds to TRBD1 (5 bases). The CDR3 region is CASSRTRTNTGELFF. The CDR3 DNA reads TGTGCCAGCAGTCGGACACGAACGAACACCGGGGAGCTGTTTTTT.